A selection of T cell receptor beta chains follows, all from one sample in a study of post-analysis software for immune sequencing data. MiXCR, run by TCRdb on the PCR reads, gives a single entry per CDR3 protein. This sample has about 430,000 distinct CDR3 sequences, with approximately 37% found just once. The sequencing input was blood. These receptor sequences come from a girl aged 2-10 years with multiple sclerosis. Each CDR3 is given with its conserved first and last residue. The order of the fields is J gene, D gene, clone size, V gene, CDR3 protein, CDR3 DNA. A D gene is named only where the DNA matches it firmly. Expanded clones are given a class, and other clones once, few, many or no size at all.

j_gene: TRBJ2-3; d_gene: TRBD2; abundance: few; v_gene: TRBV2; CDR3aa: CASSEGLAYTDTQYF; CDR3nt: TGTGCCAGCAGTGAGGGACTAGCGTACACAGATACGCAGTATTTT
j_gene: TRBJ2-3; d_gene: .; abundance: .; v_gene: TRBV20-1; CDR3aa: CSDTGVGTDTQYF; CDR3nt: TGCAGTGATACGGGAGTCGGCACAGATACGCAGTATTTT
j_gene: TRBJ2-3; d_gene: .; abundance: .; v_gene: TRBV24-1; CDR3aa: CATSDGGVGSADTQYF; CDR3nt: TGTGCCACCAGTGATGGGGGAGTGGGCTCGGCAGATACGCAGTATTTT
j_gene: TRBJ2-6; d_gene: .; abundance: .; v_gene: TRBV20-1; CDR3aa: CSAGTALSGANVLTF; CDR3nt: TGCAGTGCCGGGACCGCTCTCTCTGGGGCCAACGTCCTGACTTTC
j_gene: TRBJ2-7; d_gene: TRBD2; abundance: .; v_gene: TRBV28; CDR3aa: CASSSWTSGSSEQYF; CDR3nt: TGTGCCAGCAGTTCCTGGACTAGCGGGAGTTCCGAGCAGTACTTC
j_gene: TRBJ1-2; d_gene: .; abundance: .; v_gene: TRBV19; CDR3aa: CASSIRTVYGYTF; CDR3nt: TGTGCCAGTAGTATAAGGACGGTATATGGCTACACCTTC
j_gene: TRBJ2-7; d_gene: .; abundance: few; v_gene: TRBV7-2; CDR3aa: CASSSFPLLASAAYEQYF; CDR3nt: TGTGCCAGCAGCTCGTTCCCCCTTCTGGCTAGCGCGGCCTACGAGCAGTACTTC
j_gene: TRBJ2-6; d_gene: .; abundance: .; v_gene: TRBV5-5; CDR3aa: CASSFYVPGANVLTF; CDR3nt: TGTGCCAGCAGCTTTTACGTCCCCGGGGCCAACGTCCTGACTTTC
j_gene: TRBJ2-3; d_gene: .; abundance: .; v_gene: TRBV7-6; CDR3aa: CASSSSRGGNTDTQYF; CDR3nt: TGTGCCAGCAGCTCGTCGCGTGGGGGAAACACAGATACGCAGTATTTT
j_gene: TRBJ2-6; d_gene: TRBD2; abundance: few; v_gene: TRBV28; CDR3aa: CASSKTGGLSGANVLTF; CDR3nt: TGTGCCAGCAGTAAAACGGGAGGTCTCTCTGGGGCCAACGTCCTGACTTTC
j_gene: TRBJ1-6; d_gene: .; abundance: few; v_gene: TRBV28; CDR3aa: CASSLDTREADSPLHF; CDR3nt: TGTGCCAGCAGTTTGGACACAAGGGAGGCGGATTCACCCCTCCACTTT
j_gene: TRBJ1-6; d_gene: .; abundance: many; v_gene: TRBV5-5; CDR3aa: CASSLGRSPLHF; CDR3nt: TGTGCCAGCAGCTTGGGGAGATCACCCCTCCACTTT
j_gene: TRBJ2-1; d_gene: .; abundance: .; v_gene: TRBV20-1; CDR3aa: CSVLGRTAYNEQFF; CDR3nt: TGCAGTGTTCTCGGAAGGACAGCCTACAATGAGCAGTTCTTC
j_gene: TRBJ2-5; d_gene: .; abundance: many; v_gene: TRBV29-1; CDR3aa: CSVDREVPTETQYF; CDR3nt: TGCAGCGTTGACAGGGAGGTACCCACGGAGACCCAGTACTTC
j_gene: TRBJ2-1; d_gene: .; abundance: few; v_gene: TRBV5-1; CDR3aa: CASSSISGHNEQFF; CDR3nt: TGCGCCAGCAGCTCCATCTCAGGGCACAATGAGCAGTTCTTC
j_gene: TRBJ1-2; d_gene: .; abundance: .; v_gene: TRBV7-9; CDR3aa: CASSLGTVGYTF; CDR3nt: TGTGCCAGCAGCTTAGGGACAGTTGGCTACACCTTC
j_gene: TRBJ2-7; d_gene: TRBD1; abundance: .; v_gene: TRBV7-2; CDR3aa: CASSLGGTVYEQYF; CDR3nt: TGTGCCAGCAGCTTAGGTGGGACAGTCTACGAGCAGTACTTC
j_gene: TRBJ2-7; d_gene: TRBD2; abundance: .; v_gene: TRBV6-1; CDR3aa: CASSEWGLAGGIAYEQYF; CDR3nt: TGTGCCAGCAGTGAATGGGGACTAGCGGGAGGGATCGCCTACGAGCAGTACTTC